The 2 T cell receptor beta chains reported below all come from one sample, sequenced in a study of T cell responses to AZD1222 COVID-19 vaccine. Data came from immunoSEQ multiplex PCR; TCRdb stores just in-frame clones and leaves some out. The sample records 86,000 or so clones, 85% to 90% being singletons. The sequencing here drew on peripheral blood, taken 28 days after the second AZD1222 dose. The receptor set was obtained from an adult who received the AZD1222 COVID-19 vaccine.

This rearrangement joins TRBV30 to TRBJ2-3; unclear D gene. V was trimmed by 5 bases and J by 4 bases, leaving 16 bases between them. The CDR3 consists of 14 residues. The germline V gene has CDR1 GTSNPN and CDR2 SVGIG (reference sequence). CDR3 in amino acids: CAWYRPLGADTQYF. The CDR3 DNA reads TGTGCCTGGTATAGACCCCTAGGAGCAGATACGCAGTATTTT.

The chain links TRBV7-6 to TRBJ1-2; 9 bases are a match to TRBD1. V gave up 5 bases and J gave up 6 bases; unmatched junction bases: 7. Germline V gene lookup returns CDR1 SGHVS and CDR2 FNYEAQ. This CDR3 has 14 residues. DNA of the CDR3: TGTGCCAGCAGCGCCGGGACAGGGAGGGATGGCTACACCTTC. It yields the protein CASSAGTGRDGYTF.